This T cell receptor beta chain was captured in a study of cytomegalovirus exposure and HLA in healthy donors (dated by TCRdb to 2016 to 2017). As for the study more broadly: According to an earlier analysis of several hundred of the donors, some 180 million T cells yielded roughly 100 million unique TCR beta sequences and around 300 Gb of sequence data. Roughly 300 gigabases of sequencing data and about 92 million unique TCR sequences made up an early release that covered about 640 HLA-typed donors. Of the roughly 400 genotyped donors, roughly 76% were placed in the genetic ancestry cluster associated with self-reported Caucasian donors. The study aimed to test whether cataloging public T cell receptors could reveal signatures of past pathogen exposure. Using immunosequencing, the study profiled T cell repertoires from about 610 subjects and related those repertoires to cytomegalovirus serostatus. Along with the roughly 700-subject first cohort, a separate validation cohort of over a hundred different subjects was used. The study combined high-throughput TCR immunosequencing, statistical association of individual TCRs with disease status, and machine learning to predict cytomegalovirus infection status. In a later analysis, previously published TCR beta repertoires from hundreds of donors were re-analyzed and high-resolution HLA genotyping was added so that TCR occurrence patterns could be studied. Rather than using new phenotypic data, the later analysis identified candidate immune exposures from TCR beta sequences and from how often those sequences occurred across donors. An earlier analysis of about 620 of the donors applied high-throughput TCR beta sequencing to assess whether each TCR beta V gene segment acted as functional or pseudogenic. Donor age, sex, ethnicity and CMV serostatus were compiled together with the repertoire data. In a later genetic analysis, genome-wide SNP genotypes for about 60% of the 666 donors were used, and that subset was treated as a discovery cohort. All discovery cohort repertoires had been generated on a single sequencing platform. HLA typing included class I and class II loci at four-digit resolution. The number of donors typed differed by locus, with roughly 620-640 for A, B, C, DRB1 and DQB1, roughly 520 for DQA1, over 600 for DPA1, and some 440 for DPB1. A few DR-DQ haplotypes were handled as single units for association and clustering because linkage in the cohort was strong. On average, 235,054 unique TCR beta nucleotide sequences were sequenced per donor among a few hundred genotyped donors of the cohort, with approximately 18% of those sequences being non-productive. Overall results and qualifications from the work: In an earlier analysis of around 500 of the donors, most TCR beta V segments appeared in productive rearrangements about 87% or about 30% of the time, broadly matching IMGT annotations. An association between a missense DCLRE1C variant and V-gene and J-gene trimming of TCR beta chains was found in a later genetic analysis and replicated in an independent cohort. In a later analysis, the rate of TCR association differed among HLA loci, with DRB1 alleles having the most associated TCRs and HLA-C alleles having the fewest. Roughly uniform sequencing depth across donors was assumed in presence/absence analyses, although this assumption may not hold. The classifier was reported to diagnose cytomegalovirus status with high specificity and sensitivity in both the original cohort and the validation cohort. In a later analysis, several top co-occurrence clusters were reported to appear linked to parvovirus B19, influenza, CMV and Epstein-Barr virus. The authors suggested that the approach could potentially be extended to other disease states and immunological phenotypes. Because the 87-base-pair reads could not distinguish some IMGT-functional V segments, including TRBV6-2 and TRBV6-3, those segments were excluded. A further reported finding was that TCR beta sequences accurately predicted the HLA-A and HLA-B alleles for most subjects in the first cohort. When HLA alleles, especially DR and DQ, strongly co-occurred, TCR associations were difficult to assign to individual alleles. Most TCR sequences were seen in very few donors, while some public TCRs were found in many individuals. Because counts were too low, seventeen rarely observed V segments, including chromosome 9 orphons, were excluded from the earlier analysis of around 640 of the donors. In a later genetic analysis, fewer N-insertions in productive TCRs were reported among donors in an Asian-associated ancestry cluster than the approximately 710-donor mean. In this cohort, only TCR beta chains were sequenced, and detectable features were limited by the absence of alpha or paired-chain data. Specific HLA alleles were associated with about 17,000 TCR beta sequences at a false discovery rate of 0.05 in a later analysis. Three of the identified cytomegalovirus-associated TCR beta chains were confirmed in vitro to be specific for cytomegalovirus antigens. A cluster of highly shared sequence variants was judged likely to be a technical artifact of the sequencing pipeline. Correlated functional status among segregating V segments might be attributable to linkage disequilibrium, but an unknown experimental factor could not be ruled out. According to a later analysis, most CMV-associated TCR beta chains appeared to be HLA-restricted, and the HLA associations seemed to be driven largely by CMV exposure. HLA typing was unavailable for some donors at each locus, so association tests used only the typed subset. For the cohort, immune exposure information was limited to CMV serostatus. A later analysis found that HLA-associated TCR beta chains were more clonally expanded and had lower generation probabilities than equally common non-associated chains. The study listed around 160 TCR beta chains as associated with cytomegalovirus.

A note on this clone: The antigen this receptor binds is unknown. No base-level quality is on record; no much larger clone is a single base apart.

The cohort consisted of hundreds of healthy bone marrow donors. At the time of sampling, every cohort member was nominally healthy, though immune exposures that went unrecorded were likely present. The donor was CMV seropositive and belonged to the group of about 290 seropositive cohort members. Every donor gave a peripheral blood sample, and the peripheral blood mononuclear cells from that sample were used for TCR beta sequencing. Genomic DNA extraction from the blood cell samples was performed with the Qiagen DNeasy Blood Extraction Kit. The CDR3 contains 15 residues, cysteine and phenylalanine counted. The sequence is cut down to CDR3 DNA, 45 bases in frame from base 1. Trimming takes 0 bases from V and 6 bases from J, and the germline ends sit 15 bases apart. CDR1 GTSNPN and CDR2 SVGIG were looked up in the germline V gene (reference sequence). Libraries were constructed by the immunoSEQ multiplex PCR assay. For the multiplex PCR, a mixture combining 60 forward primers for TCR Vbeta segments and 13 reverse primers for TCR Jbeta segments was used. The CDR3 region of rearranged TCR beta genes was amplified from genomic DNA by a multiplex PCR assay. The amplified TCR beta libraries were sequenced on the Illumina HiSeq System as 87-base-pair reads. The source study handled its data this way. In a later analysis, 70 million to 95 million unique TCR beta chains were counted across the approximately 670 repertoires, and roughly 11 million of these chains were shared by at least two donors. Raw reads were error-corrected and collapsed into unique sequences with a nearest-neighbor algorithm that merged closely related sequences to remove PCR and sequencing errors. CDR3 sequences were aligned to IMGT reference sequences to assign V, D and J gene segments. For a sequence to be retained, at least a six-nucleotide match to both a V gene segment and a J gene segment was required. A rearrangement was called productive if the CDR3 had no stop codons and remained in frame with V and J, and every other rearrangement was called non-productive. Following IMGT convention, CDR3 was defined as the stretch from the second conserved V-encoded cysteine up to the conserved J-encoded phenylalanine. In an earlier analysis of more than 550 of the donors, sequences lacking an unambiguous match to a single V gene segment were excluded. In an earlier analysis of around 600 of the donors, V segments were called functional above 56.7% productive rearrangements and were called segregating when the between-donor standard deviation exceeded 5%. A statistical classification framework was built to diagnose cytomegalovirus status from the catalog of TCR beta chain sequences. A later analysis assigned V and J genes by comparing TCR nucleotide sequences with IMGT/GENE-DB human TR gene sequences. Using the TCRdist pipeline, a later analysis assigned CDR3 sequences along with most-parsimonious VDJ recombination scenarios. In a later analysis, each TCR beta chain was defined by its CDR3 amino acid sequence together with its V-gene family, and reads lacking a unique V-gene family were excluded. A later analysis removed 500 to 650 highly shared, low-generation-probability nucleotide sequences to deal with suspected cross-contamination and a sequencing artifact. For each public chain, a later analysis derived a clonal expansion index from normalized ranks of inferred template counts within each repertoire. A later analysis computed generation probabilities with a VDJ recombination model fitted to out-of-frame rearrangements, and checked the results against IGoR. In a later analysis, TCR-TCR, TCR-HLA and TCR-CMV co-occurrence was scored with hypergeometric tests, and a repertoire-size bias correction was applied to TCR pairs. A later analysis estimated false discovery rates by permuting HLA or CMV assignments 20 times. In a later analysis, co-occurring TCRs were grouped using DBSCAN, and TCRdist sequence similarity was added for clustering within HLA-allele-positive subsets. For co-occurrence clustering, repertoires with fewer than 30,000 or more than 120,000 public chains were excluded, along with a handful of repertoires with anomalous nucleotide sharing. TCRdb took this table from immuneACCESS and kept in-frame rearrangements with V and J called. Such tables lack part of the clones; where checked against another copy, unresolved V genes explain under half of the gap, and the rest is unexplained. The V and J calls and clone size are taken from that table; D and trimming were inferred from the DNA. Present in this sample are 130,000 or so clones, approximately 8.6% of which were seen just once. 5.5% to 7.5% of the sample is taken by the ten largest.

The receptor's source is a woman aged 40 to 50 in good health and CMV-seropositive. The specimen was PBMCs. Recombination joined TRBV30 with TRBJ1-5; TRBD1 could be the D gene, as 6 bases match. The DNA sequence reads TGTGCCTGGAGTGTACTAGGGGGGGCTGGTCAGCCCCAGCATTTT. The resulting protein is CAWSVLGGAGQPQHF.